This TCR beta chain derives from a study of blood T cells in healthy people across ages. Study results and limitations: The recorded TCR beta diversity per million T cells decreased in a roughly linear manner with age.

Points on this clonotype: What it binds is not known.

PCR was performed a second time for about 6 to 12 cycles using a sample-barcoded 5' primer and a J-beta primer mix. All cDNA molecules were each tagged by a template-switch adaptor with 12 random nucleotides. TCRdb redid the calling of the 5' RACE reads with MiXCR, one entry per CDR3 protein. Altogether roughly 930,000 distinct CDR3 sequences are present, around 48% being singletons, with the ten largest covering roughly 12%. Source material: blood. This clonotype originated in a man aged 25 to 45 in good health.

CDR3 sequence reads: CASSKVRNGAYEQYF. The DNA for the CDR3 is TGTGCCAGCAGCAAAGTTAGGAACGGAGCCTACGAGCAGTACTTC. The J gene is TRBJ2-7, the V gene TRBV21-1. TRBV21-1 has pseudogene status. This CDR3 has 15 residues.